This T cell receptor beta chain was identified during a study of T cell responses to AZD1222 COVID-19 vaccine (dated by TCRdb to about 2021). Notes on the research overall: AZD1222 recipients given second doses at about 4 weeks or at about 12 weeks were pooled, since spike-specific TCR depth and breadth were not found to differ between the two schedules. TCR sequencing was performed for 230 to 250 trial participants, of whom 200 to 210 were given two doses of AZD1222 and around 25 were given two doses of MenACWY control vaccine. Enrollment into the trials was organized by age into subgroups of 18-55, 56-69 and 70-plus years, and those subgroups contained approximately 150, 30 and 60 TCR-sequenced participants, respectively. Results and caveats for the whole study, not just this receptor: Participants were mostly white British, with more females than males. The authors suggested clonal diversity may have been underestimated. No day 14 peak-response samples were available, so repertoires were characterized only after the peak T cell response. After two AZD1222 doses, spike-specific TCR breadth and depth were significantly higher than at day 0 and than in MenACWY recipients. Epitopes outside the regions mutated in the B.1.351 and B.1.1.7 variants were reportedly recognized by nearly half of the unique spike-specific TCRs. The vaccine-associated CD4 TCRs covered the entire spike protein, and the dominant responses fell in regions 160-218 and 743-854. Conclusions about previously exposed vaccinees are limited because only six or seven AZD1222 recipients were SARS-CoV-2 seropositive at baseline. In the small 56-69-year group, the increase in depth fell short of significance, most likely because of low power.

The germline V gene (reference sequence) yields SEHNR for CDR1 and FQNEAQ for CDR2. V is clipped by 5 bases and J by 3 bases, and the sequence between their germline boundaries is 8 bases long. The CDR3 spans 12 residues, from the cysteine through the phenylalanine. Only the CDR3 DNA stays, 36 bases, in frame from base 1. The time point label, as the study defines it: baseline before first vaccination. Vaccinee samples were obtained from the UK trials COV001 and COV002, which included a single-blind randomized controlled phase 2/3 trial of AZD1222 (ChAdOx1 nCoV-19) in healthy adults. For TCRbeta chain sequencing, PBMC samples were collected from trial participants at day 0 and at day 28 after the second dose. Regarding this clone: This clone's antigen is unknown. One base away there is no much larger clone; base qualities are not given.

The CDR3 regions of human TCRbeta chains were analyzed by immunosequencing. The authors processed their data as follows. TCRs in the repertoires were compared against a reference library of SARS-CoV-2-specific TCRs that had been generated with the MIRA antigen-specificity platform. Breadth was defined as the fraction of unique TCRs that were SARS-CoV-2-associated, and depth was defined as the fraction of total T cells that were SARS-CoV-2-associated. Using the MIRA data, each spike-specific TCR was mapped to the spike region that the TCR reacts to and placed in a CD4 or CD8 class. Log10-transformed breadth and depth values were compared by one-way ANOVA with Sidak's multiple comparisons tests. TCRdb limited this immuneACCESS table to in-frame rearrangements with V and J called. A share of clones is missing; checked studies link under half to unresolved V genes, and the rest is unexplained. V and J calls and clone size are those listed in that table; D and trimming were worked out from the DNA. This sample has more than 85,000 clones in its table, and around 86% of those were observed once. 4% to 6% of the sample is held by the ten biggest clonotypes.

The sequence joins TRBV7-9 to TRBJ2-7, with TRBD1 tentatively as D gene (6 bases match). Sample: peripheral blood, taken on day 0 of AZD1222 vaccination. This receptor was obtained from an adult in good health. The CDR3 protein sequence reads: CASSRDNYEQYF. The bases are TGTGCCAGCAGCCGGGACAACTACGAGCAGTACTTC.